A single sample gave rise to the 14 T cell receptor beta chains below, sequenced in a study of T cells in Graves' hyperthyroidism and ophthalmopathy. From RNA transcripts, TCR beta CDR3 regions were amplified. A first-round RT-PCR of the TCR CDR3 used the HTBI primer set. TCRdb processed the multiplex PCR reads anew with MiXCR; each CDR3 protein has one entry. The data hold under 350,000 distinct CDR3 sequences, with 21% observed a single time. The sample consisted of blood. Source of these receptors: a woman aged 50 to 60 with Graves' hyperthyroidism.

Many counts were recorded for this clonotype. The chain employs TRBV28 and TRBJ2-5; possibly TRBD1 or TRBD2 for D (7 bases each). Germline CDR1 and CDR2: MDHEN and SYDVKM. Between the trimmed V and J ends, which lost 2 bases and 1 base, there was a span of 14 bases. The CDR3 runs to 16 residues. The CDR3 loop is CASSLHGRGGQETQYF. CDR3 bases: TGTGCCAGCAGTTTACACGGCAGGGGGGGCCAAGAGACCCAGTACTTC. The full variable domain, rest sourced from reference TRBV28 and TRBJ2-5, is DVKVTQSSRYLVKRTGEKVFLECVQDMDHENMFWYRQDPGLGLRLIYFSYDVKMKEKGDIPEGYSVSREKKERFSLILESASTNQTSMYLCASSLHGRGGQETQYFGPGTRLLVL.

This chain joins TRBV15 and TRBJ1-4; 7 bases align to TRBD1. J was trimmed by 4 bases and V by 8 bases; bases with no gene match: 4. The CDR3 spans 13 residues. Germline V lookup: CDR1 LNHNV, CDR2 YYDKDF (reference sequence). The CDR3 sequence: CATPGQNNEKLFF. The CDR3, as DNA: TGTGCCACCCCGGGACAGAATAATGAAAAACTGTTTTTT.

This clonotype was counted many times. This sequence joins TRBV30 and TRBJ2-7, with 8 positions matching TRBD1. CDR1 is GTSNPN, CDR2 SVGIG, per germline (reference sequence). The CDR3 has 14 residues. V lost 6 bases and J lost 4; bases outside the gene matches: 11. This CDR3 reads CACDPDRVSYEQYF. The CDR3 nucleotides are TGTGCCTGTGACCCGGACAGGGTTTCTTACGAGCAGTACTTC.

This clonotype has only a few counts. A read error may be the cause here, since a much bigger clone is one base away. The chain has TRBV5-5 and TRBJ1-1, with TRBD1 as a possible D gene (5 bases). Germline CDR1 reads SGHKS; CDR2 reads YYEKEE (reference sequence). The CDR3 is 13 residues long. The CDR3 is CASLGEANTEASF. CDR3 in DNA: TGTGCCAGCCTGGGGGAGGCGAACACTGAAGCTTCCTTT.

This clonotype has a handful of counts. This may arise from a read error, as a much more abundant clone is one base away. The genes are TRBV20-1 and TRBJ2-3; 11 nucleotides line up with TRBD1. V shed 6 bases and J 4 bases; nucleotides not matched to a gene: 12. CDR3 length equals 16 residues. From germline, CDR1 is DFQATT and CDR2 SNEGSKA (reference sequence). CDR3 in amino acids: CSATRDRGEAADTQYF. The CDR3 DNA reads TGCAGTGCAACTCGGGACAGGGGGGAGGCCGCAGATACGCAGTATTTT.

At least ten counts were recorded for this clonotype. This CDR3 reads CASSKQGPYEQYF. CDR3 nucleotides: TGTGCCAGTTCGAAGCAGGGGCCGTACGAGCAGTACTTC. The chain combines TRBV12-3 or TRBV12-4 with TRBJ2-7, with D tentatively TRBD1 (6 bases). The ends were cut back, 9 bases at V and 4 bases at J, with 16 bases in the middle. The CDR3 is made up of 13 amino acids.

This clonotype has at least ten counts. This chain joins TRBV6-1 and TRBJ1-5; D perhaps matches TRBD1 (5 bases). The CDR3 covers 13 residues. Germline values: CDR1 MNHNS, CDR2 SASEGT. V was trimmed by 7 bases and J by 4 bases, leaving 11 bases between them. CDR3 sequence: CASTMTENQPQHF. The DNA of the CDR3 is TGTGCCAGCACCATGACAGAAAATCAGCCCCAGCATTTT.

V and J are TRBV19 and TRBJ2-2; 9 bases align to TRBD1. CDR3 length equals 14 residues. V was pared by 3 bases and J by 7 bases, with 3 bases of the junction left unmatched. CDR1 and CDR2 (germline): LNHDA, SQIVND (reference sequence). This CDR3 is CASSMGQGIGELFF. CDR3 DNA sequence: TGTGCCAGTAGTATGGGACAGGGAATCGGGGAGCTGTTTTTT.

The chain joins TRBV20-1 to TRBJ2-7; D gene uncertain. The CDR3 is made up of 14 amino acids. V was pared by 0 bases and J by 0 bases, with 9 bases between. CDR1 and CDR2 (germline): DFQATT, SNEGSKA (reference sequence). CDR3 bases: TGCAGTGCTAGAGATCCTTTGAGCTCCTACGAGCAGTACTTC. It encodes CSARDPLSSYEQYF.

The sample holds a few counts of this clonotype. The chain carries TRBV15 and TRBJ2-1; 11 nucleotides align to TRBD2. Germline V gene data show CDR1 as LNHNV and CDR2 as YYDKDF (reference sequence). J gave up 9 bases and V 0 bases, and 7 bases lay outside the gene matches. The CDR3 loop spans 16 amino acids. This CDR3 reads CATSRELAGGPGEQFF. The CDR3 DNA sequence: TGTGCCACCAGCAGAGAGTTAGCGGGAGGGCCGGGTGAGCAGTTCTTC.

This clonotype was recorded many times. The V call is TRBV28, the J call TRBJ2-6; tentative D call: TRBD1 (6 bases). V lost 8 bases and J lost 3, with 14 bases in between. CDR3 length equals 15 residues. Germline CDR1 MDHEN, CDR2 SYDVKM. As DNA, the CDR3 is TGTGCCAGCTTTTCTCGGACAGTTGGGGCCAACGTCCTGACTTTC. Its protein product is CASFSRTVGANVLTF.

This clonotype appeared once. V gene TRBV19 combines with J gene TRBJ1-4, with 7 nucleotides matching TRBD1. The CDR3 is 15 residues long. The germline V gene encodes CDR1 LNHDA and CDR2 SQIVND (reference sequence). V shed 6 bases, J shed 2 bases, and the junction held 6 bases outside the gene matches. The CDR3, as DNA: TGTGCCAGTAGCGAGATGACAGGGACTAATGAAAAACTGTTTTTT. This sequence encodes CASSEMTGTNEKLFF.

In this sample, this clonotype turned up many times. V is TRBV28 and J is TRBJ2-2; the D gene is possibly TRBD1 (7 bases). The germline CDR1 and CDR2 sequences are MDHEN and SYDVKM. Trimming removed 6 bases from V and 5 bases from J, with 16 bases in between. This CDR3 comprises 15 residues. This chain's CDR3 is CASRQISGGTGELFF. Here the CDR3 DNA reads TGTGCCAGCAGACAAATTTCAGGGGGGACCGGGGAGCTGTTTTTT.

This clonotype was picked up many times. The chain uses TRBV5-1 and TRBJ1-2, with a possible D match to TRBD1 (6 bases). The V and J ends lost 5 bases and 2 bases respectively, with 16 bases between them. The germline gives CDR1 SGHRS, CDR2 YFSETQ. There are 15 residues in the CDR3. CDR3 DNA sequence: TGCGCCAGCAGTCAAGGAAGGACAGCGAACTATGGCTACACCTTC. Translating it yields CASSQGRTANYGYTF.